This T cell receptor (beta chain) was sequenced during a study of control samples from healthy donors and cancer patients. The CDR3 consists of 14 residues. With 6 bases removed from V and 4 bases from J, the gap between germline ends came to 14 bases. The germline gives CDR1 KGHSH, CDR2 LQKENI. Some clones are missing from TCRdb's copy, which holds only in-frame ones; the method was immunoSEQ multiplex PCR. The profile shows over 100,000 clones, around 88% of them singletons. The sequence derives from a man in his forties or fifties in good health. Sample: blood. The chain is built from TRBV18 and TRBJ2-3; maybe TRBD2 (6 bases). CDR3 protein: CASSPTSFPDTQYF. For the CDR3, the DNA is TGTGCCAGCTCCCCGACTAGTTTCCCAGATACGCAGTATTTT. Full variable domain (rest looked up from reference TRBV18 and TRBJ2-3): NAGVMQNPRHLVRRRGQEARLRCSPMKGHSHVYWYRQLPEEGLKFMVYLQKENIIDESGMPKERFSAEFPKEGPSILRIQQVVRGDSAAYFCASSPTSFPDTQYFGPGTRLTVL.